The rows below give T cell receptor beta chains drawn from one sample of a study of Graves' ophthalmopathy and Graves' hyperthyroidism. TCRdb independently ran MiXCR on the multiplex PCR reads; one entry per CDR3 protein. The repertoire holds about 740,000 distinct CDR3 sequences, with 40% as singletons. Sequenced input: peripheral blood. The receptor source for this set is an adult man with Graves' ophthalmopathy. CDR3s leave out the opening cysteine and the closing phenylalanine or tryptophan. A row's size may be missing; if present it is once, few, many or a size class.

- | TRBJ2-7 | TRBV2 | ASGAGTHEQY
many | TRBJ1-1 | TRBV7-9 | ASRWGTEAF
many | TRBJ1-5 | TRBV7-9 | ASSSTGQGGNQPQH
- | TRBJ2-7 | TRBV20-1 | SARGTGLSYEQY
many | TRBJ2-7 | TRBV29-1 | SVGAGATYEQY
many | TRBJ2-5 | TRBV15 | ATSNRVETQY
many | TRBJ1-2 | TRBV20-1 | SASRQGDHYGYT
- | TRBJ2-3 | TRBV24-1 | ATSDTGRRGVDTQY
- | TRBJ2-5 | TRBV29-1 | RRGLEETQY
- | TRBJ1-4 | TRBV5-1 | ASSVGDSGMGEKLF
many | TRBJ2-5 | TRBV7-2 | ASLRTIQETQY
many | TRBJ2-5 | TRBV7-9 | ASSGTSGQETQY
few | TRBJ1-2 | TRBV7-2 | ASSLSGGRTSYGYT
few | TRBJ1-2 | TRBV20-1 | SALKGQSYGYT
few | TRBJ1-1 | TRBV5-4 | ASSSSRDRGRRNTEAF
- | TRBJ1-2 | TRBV7-9 | ASSLEGGSRGPRGGYT
few | TRBJ1-4 | TRBV7-9 | ASSPGGSDEKLF
many | TRBJ2-5 | TRBV7-9 | ASSLAGQQETQY
once | TRBJ2-5 | TRBV2 | ASSPTSGRAETQY
- | TRBJ1-1 | TRBV7-9 | ASSFHWGGVAF
- | TRBJ2-5 | TRBV29-1 | SAREGLQETQY
few | TRBJ1-1 | TRBV6-6 | ASSPRKQEAF
many | TRBJ1-2 | TRBV25-1 | ASSRRQGTGGYT
- | TRBJ2-2 | TRBV25-1 | ASSDGRSGTGELF
- | TRBJ2-2 | TRBV19 | ASPGANTGELF
many | TRBJ2-7 | TRBV7-2 | ASSSWDRGFYEQY
many | TRBJ2-2 | TRBV10-3 | AISLLAGGPKKELF
- | TRBJ2-5 | TRBV15 | ATSRDKGTGETQY
many | TRBJ1-1 | TRBV19 | ASSGQGTEAF
many | TRBJ2-7 | TRBV12-3/TRBV12-4 | ASSPTSYEQY
many | TRBJ2-6 | TRBV2 | ATLGADWAGANVLT
- | TRBJ1-1 | TRBV12-3/TRBV12-4 | ASSLAGGTGSTEAF
- | TRBJ2-3 | TRBV2 | ASSEALGSNTQY
- | TRBJ2-7 | TRBV10-3 | AISSGANEQY
many | TRBJ1-4 | TRBV12-3/TRBV12-4 | ASSWTAEKLF
many | TRBJ2-7 | TRBV20-1 | SAKSGSYEQY
- | TRBJ2-7 | TRBV6-1 | ASSWRPSSYERY
many | TRBJ1-2 | TRBV9 | ASSEGNRGKDGYT
- | TRBJ1-3 | TRBV7-2 | ASSLNRLVGGNTIY
few | TRBJ2-2 | TRBV7-3 | ASSLAGGTNTGELF
many | TRBJ2-2 | TRBV29-1 | SAGPNTGELF
- | TRBJ2-7 | TRBV7-2 | ASSAGAPLYEQY
- | TRBJ2-5 | TRBV7-9 | ASSQSKGIQETQY
- | TRBJ2-7 | TRBV20-1 | SARDRIGTGGYEQY
- | TRBJ1-5 | TRBV6-5 | ASSYPGAGLSNQPQH
- | TRBJ2-6 | TRBV9 | ASSPGGSGTNVLT
few | TRBJ2-5 | TRBV4-1 | ASSPGERNQETQY
- | TRBJ1-2 | TRBV25-1 | ASRGLGYT
- | TRBJ2-3 | TRBV7-2 | ASSQGSSGTADTQY
- | TRBJ1-6 | TRBV2 | ASSQEGVVSSYNSPLH